The clone carrying this T cell receptor (beta chain) was detected many times. These data come from a study of blood T cell repertoires in COVID-19. Unmatched junction bases numbered 4, after V lost 4 bases and J lost 5 bases. The CDR3 consists of 14 residues. The germline V gene encodes CDR1 SGHTA and CDR2 FQGTGA. Generated by immunoSEQ multiplex PCR, the TCRdb table keeps only in-frame clones and is missing some. The table shows approximately 100,000 clones, with roughly 72% occurring only once. This clonotype originated in a man of 80 years or more with acute or convalescent COVID-19. The sample comprised peripheral blood. The V gene is TRBV7-3, the J gene TRBJ2-7, with 11 bases fitting TRBD1. This CDR3 is CASSSGTGGHEQYF. In DNA, the CDR3 is TGTGCCAGCAGCTCCGGGACAGGGGGGCACGAGCAGTACTTC.